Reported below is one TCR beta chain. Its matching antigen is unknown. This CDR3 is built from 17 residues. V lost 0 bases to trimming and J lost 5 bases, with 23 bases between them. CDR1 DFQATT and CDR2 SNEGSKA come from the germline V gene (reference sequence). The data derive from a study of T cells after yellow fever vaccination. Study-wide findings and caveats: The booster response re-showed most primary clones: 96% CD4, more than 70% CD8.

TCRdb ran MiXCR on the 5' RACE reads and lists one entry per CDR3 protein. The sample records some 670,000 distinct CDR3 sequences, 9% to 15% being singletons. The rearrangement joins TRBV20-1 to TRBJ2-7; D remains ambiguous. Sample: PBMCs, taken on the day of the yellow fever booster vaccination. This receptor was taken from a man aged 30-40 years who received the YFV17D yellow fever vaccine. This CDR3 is CSARDRSESGFVHEQYF. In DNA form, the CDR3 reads TGCAGTGCTAGAGACCGTTCAGAATCCGGGTTCGTCCACGAGCAGTACTTC.